The clone carrying this TCR beta chain has only one observation. Gene names refer to mouse genes. The sequenced fragment ends 1 residue before the CDR3 boundary, so the rest is inferred from the germline J gene. The data were taken from a study of tissue T cells after allogeneic stem cell transplantation. Time point indicated: mouse harvest day 14 after allogeneic transplant. Mouse grafts combined 10^7 T-cell-depleted bone marrow cells with 10^6 splenic CD5+ T cells. Produced via immunoSEQ multiplex PCR; TCRdb's table is partial and in-frame only. Of over 5,500 clones in the sample, about half were seen once. Unmatched junction bases numbered 3, after V lost 4 bases and J lost 1 base. Germline V CDR1 and CDR2: SNHLY, FYNGKV (reference sequence). The CDR3 has 15 residues.

This chain links TRBV3 with TRBJ2-3, with 9 bases identical to TRBD1. The TCR originated in a female BALB/c mouse given C57BL/6 T cells with graft-versus-host disease after an allogeneic hematopoietic cell transplant. Sequenced material: gut tissue. CDR3 amino acids: CASSSQGAGAETLYF. The DNA read from the CDR3 is TGTGCCAGCAGCTCACAGGGGGCTGGTGCAGAAACGCTGTAT.